The rows below give T cell receptor beta chains drawn from one sample of a study of blood T cell repertoires in COVID-19. Produced via immunoSEQ multiplex PCR; TCRdb's table is partial and in-frame only. The repertoire holds approximately 44,000 clones, with 87% as singletons. The specimen was peripheral blood. Source of these receptors: a man in his sixties with acute or convalescent COVID-19. CDR3s include the opening cysteine and the closing phenylalanine or tryptophan. A D gene is named only where the DNA matches it firmly. Clone size is given for some rows only: seen once, a few or many times, or a class if the clone is expanded.

v_gene: TRBV13
j_gene: TRBJ2-2
abundance: .
d_gene: .
CDR3nt: TGTGCCAGCAGCGACGACCGGAGAGAGAACACCGGGGAGCTGTTTTTT
CDR3aa: CASSDDRRENTGELFF

v_gene: TRBV28
j_gene: TRBJ1-1
abundance: .
d_gene: TRBD1
CDR3nt: TGTGCCAGCTTTCTCACAGGGGGTAGAGCTTTCTTT
CDR3aa: CASFLTGGRAFF

v_gene: TRBV7-6
j_gene: TRBJ2-7
abundance: .
d_gene: TRBD1
CDR3nt: TGTGCCAGCAGCTCAACCGGGACAGGAGCCTACGAGCAGTACTTC
CDR3aa: CASSSTGTGAYEQYF

v_gene: TRBV27
j_gene: TRBJ2-1
abundance: .
d_gene: TRBD2
CDR3nt: TGTGCCAGCAACCCGGGACTAGGGGCCCACAATGAGCAGTTCTTC
CDR3aa: CASNPGLGAHNEQFF

v_gene: TRBV11-2
j_gene: TRBJ2-7
abundance: few
d_gene: TRBD1
CDR3nt: TGTGCCAGCAGCTTATGGGACAGGGGAGGCGAGCAGTACTTC
CDR3aa: CASSLWDRGGEQYF

v_gene: TRBV7-2
j_gene: TRBJ2-1
abundance: .
d_gene: TRBD1
CDR3nt: TGTGCCAGCAGCTTAGGAGGGGGCGGTGAGCAGTTCTTC
CDR3aa: CASSLGGGGEQFF

v_gene: TRBV4-2
j_gene: TRBJ1-2
abundance: .
d_gene: .
CDR3nt: TGTGCCAGCAGCCAAGGAGCGGCCTCTTTCTACTTC
CDR3aa: CASSQGAASFYF

v_gene: TRBV7-3
j_gene: TRBJ2-1
abundance: .
d_gene: TRBD2
CDR3nt: TGTGCCAGCGGTACTAGCGGGGGCGTGGGGAATGAGCAGTTCTTC
CDR3aa: CASGTSGGVGNEQFF

v_gene: TRBV5-1
j_gene: TRBJ1-2
abundance: .
d_gene: .
CDR3nt: TGCGCCAGCAGCGAGGGGACACCAAACTATGGCTACACCTTC
CDR3aa: CASSEGTPNYGYTF

v_gene: TRBV5-1
j_gene: TRBJ2-3
abundance: once
d_gene: .
CDR3nt: TGCGCCAGCAGGCCTGACAGCTCCACAGATACGCAGTATTTT
CDR3aa: CASRPDSSTDTQYF

v_gene: TRBV7-2
j_gene: TRBJ1-6
abundance: .
d_gene: TRBD1
CDR3nt: TGTGCCAGCAGCTTAAATGACAGGGGTTCACCCCTCCACTTT
CDR3aa: CASSLNDRGSPLHF

v_gene: TRBV30
j_gene: TRBJ1-1
abundance: .
d_gene: .
CDR3nt: TGTGCCTGGAGTGATGGGCCATTCCCGGCTGAAGCTTTCTTT
CDR3aa: CAWSDGPFPAEAFF

v_gene: TRBV6-6
j_gene: TRBJ1-1
abundance: .
d_gene: .
CDR3nt: TGTGCCAGCAGTCCCGGGGGCACTGAAGCTTTCTTT
CDR3aa: CASSPGGTEAFF

v_gene: TRBV5-1
j_gene: TRBJ1-6
abundance: .
d_gene: TRBD1
CDR3nt: TGCGCCAGCAGCGCCGCGGACAGGAGTTTGCCCCTCCACTTT
CDR3aa: CASSAADRSLPLHF

v_gene: TRBV5-4
j_gene: TRBJ1-4
abundance: .
d_gene: .
CDR3nt: TGTGCCAGCAGCAACGACAGAACAGGAGGGTATGAAAAACTGTTTTTT
CDR3aa: CASSNDRTGGYEKLFF

v_gene: TRBV2
j_gene: TRBJ2-4
abundance: .
d_gene: TRBD1
CDR3nt: TGTGCCGGTCACGGACAGGGTAGGTTTGGGGCCAAAAACATTCAGTACTTC
CDR3aa: CAGHGQGRFGAKNIQYF

v_gene: TRBV27
j_gene: TRBJ2-6
abundance: .
d_gene: .
CDR3nt: TGTGCCAGCAGGAGGGAACCCTACTCTGGGGCCAACGTCCTGACTTTC
CDR3aa: CASRREPYSGANVLTF

v_gene: TRBV7-9
j_gene: TRBJ2-3
abundance: .
d_gene: TRBD1
CDR3nt: TGTGCCAGCAGCCTGACAGGGAGCACAGATACGCAGTATTTT
CDR3aa: CASSLTGSTDTQYF

v_gene: TRBV5-1
j_gene: TRBJ2-1
abundance: .
d_gene: .
CDR3nt: TGCGCCAGCAGCACCGCGGGTCAGGGAGGAGGTGAGCAGTTCTTC
CDR3aa: CASSTAGQGGGEQFF

v_gene: TRBV3-1/TRBV3-2
j_gene: TRBJ2-7
abundance: few
d_gene: TRBD2
CDR3nt: TGTGCCAGCAGGGCCGGGACTAGCTACGAGCAGTACTTC
CDR3aa: CASRAGTSYEQYF

v_gene: TRBV18
j_gene: TRBJ1-4
abundance: .
d_gene: .
CDR3nt: TGTGCCAGCTCACCACCGGGAGTCGGAGGCCCACAAAAACTGTTTTTT
CDR3aa: CASSPPGVGGPQKLFF

v_gene: TRBV7-2
j_gene: TRBJ2-2
abundance: .
d_gene: .
CDR3nt: TGTGCCAGCAGCTTAGCGTCTAGTGAGGTCACCGGGGAGCTGTTTTTT
CDR3aa: CASSLASSEVTGELFF

v_gene: TRBV2
j_gene: TRBJ1-1
abundance: .
d_gene: .
CDR3nt: TGTGCCAGCAGGACAGACATGAACACTGAAGCTTTCTTT
CDR3aa: CASRTDMNTEAFF

v_gene: TRBV7-8
j_gene: TRBJ2-7
abundance: .
d_gene: TRBD1
CDR3nt: TGTGCCAGCAGCTCCCGACAGGGGGCATGGGAGCAGTACTTC
CDR3aa: CASSSRQGAWEQYF

v_gene: TRBV28
j_gene: TRBJ1-6
abundance: .
d_gene: TRBD1
CDR3nt: TGTGCCAGCAGTCCAAACAGGGGACGGGATTCACTCCTCCACTTT
CDR3aa: CASSPNRGRDSLLHF

v_gene: TRBV30
j_gene: TRBJ2-1
abundance: .
d_gene: .
CDR3nt: TGTGCCTGGAGTGTACTAGGTGAGCAGTTCTTC
CDR3aa: CAWSVLGEQFF

v_gene: TRBV7-2
j_gene: TRBJ1-1
abundance: .
d_gene: TRBD1
CDR3nt: TGTGCCAGTAGCTCTGGACAGGGAAGGGGGGAGGAAGCTTTCTTT
CDR3aa: CASSSGQGRGEEAFF